This entry lists 2 T cell receptor beta chains sequenced from one sample in a study of CD8 T cells in Susac syndrome (dated by TCRdb to the late 2010s). Libraries were built with the immunoSEQ multiplex PCR assay. RNA was extracted using the RNeasy kit, and about 0.45 to 1 ug of the RNA was reverse transcribed with random hexamers. The raw public reads went through TCRdb reprocessing: fastp at Q25, MiXCR clone calling, in-frame beta chains kept. Every distinct CDR3 protein forms one entry, paired with its most common genes and DNA. The sample records about 240,000 distinct CDR3 sequences, 90% to 96% of which are singletons. In total, the top ten clones hold around 0.1% of the sample. Source material: CD4+ T cells from PBMCs. The origin of the receptors is a human donor with Susac syndrome.

CDR3 nucleotides: TGCAGTGCTCGACCGGCAGGCCGGGTCGGGCAGCCCCAGCATTTT. The encoded protein is CSARPAGRVGQPQHF. V gene TRBV20-1 combines with J gene TRBJ1-5; no definite D call. CDR1 and CDR2 from the germline V gene are DFQATT and SNEGSKA (reference sequence). The CDR3 is made up of 15 amino acids. Deletions cut 5 bases from V and 7 bases from J, with 21 bases between.

The V gene is TRBV2, the J gene TRBJ2-3; D is ambiguous. The length of the CDR3 is 13 residues. V dropped 8 bases and J dropped 2 bases, with 11 bases sitting between them. The germline V gene has CDR1 SNHLY and CDR2 FYNNEI. CDR3: CASGDSYTDTQYF. CDR3 DNA: TGTGCCAGCGGGGATAGCTACACAGATACGCAGTATTTT.